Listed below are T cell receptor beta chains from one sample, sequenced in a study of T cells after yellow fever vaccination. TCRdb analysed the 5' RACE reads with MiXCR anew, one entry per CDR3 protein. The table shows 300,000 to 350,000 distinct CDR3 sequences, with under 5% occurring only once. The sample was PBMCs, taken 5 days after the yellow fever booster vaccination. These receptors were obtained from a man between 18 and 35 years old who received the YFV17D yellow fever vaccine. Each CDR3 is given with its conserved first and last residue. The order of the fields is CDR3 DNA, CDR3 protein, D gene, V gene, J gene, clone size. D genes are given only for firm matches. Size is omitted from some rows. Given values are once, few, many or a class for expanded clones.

TGCGCCAGCAGCTTCCAGGGGATACTCCACAATGAGCAGTTCTTC	CASSFQGILHNEQFF	-	TRBV5-1	TRBJ2-1	few
TGCAGTGCTAGCGGGACTTACTTAGCTTCTAGCAATCAGCCCCAGCATTTT	CSASGTYLASSNQPQHF	-	TRBV20-1	TRBJ1-5	-
TGTGCCATCAGTGACCTGGGATTGGAGGATACGCAGTATTTT	CAISDLGLEDTQYF	-	TRBV10-3	TRBJ2-3	-
TGTGCCAGCAGCTCGGTCCTAGCGCTACCCACAGATACGCAGTATTTT	CASSSVLALPTDTQYF	-	TRBV5-4	TRBJ2-3	many
TGCGCCAGCACCCCTGCCGGGGGGAGCTCCTACAATGAGCAGTTCTTC	CASTPAGGSSYNEQFF	TRBD2	TRBV5-1	TRBJ2-1	-
TGTGCCAGCAGTAGTAGGTCTCAGCCCCAGCATTTT	CASSSRSQPQHF	-	TRBV6-6	TRBJ1-5	-
TGTGCCATCAGCCCTAGCGACAACATTCAGTACTTC	CAISPSDNIQYF	-	TRBV10-3	TRBJ2-4	many
TGCAGTGCTAGAGCCCCGTGGAGCCAGTACTTC	CSARAPWSQYF	-	TRBV20-1	TRBJ2-5	-
TGTGCCAGCAGACCTACAGGCCTCTCTGGAAACACCATATATTTT	CASRPTGLSGNTIYF	-	TRBV12-3/TRBV12-4	TRBJ1-3	-
TGTGCCATCCTTTCGGGACTTAACTATGGCTACACCTTC	CAILSGLNYGYTF	-	TRBV10-3	TRBJ1-2	few
TGTGCCAGCAGGGATTACTCCTACAATGAGCAGTTCTTC	CASRDYSYNEQFF	-	TRBV6-1	TRBJ2-1	few
TGCGCCAGCAGCTTGGTAGACAGCCTAGATAACAATGAGCAGTTCTTC	CASSLVDSLDNNEQFF	-	TRBV5-1	TRBJ2-1	-
TGCAGCGTCGCCCGGGACAGCAACACCGGGGAGCTGTTTTTT	CSVARDSNTGELFF	TRBD1	TRBV29-1	TRBJ2-2	few